This entry describes one TCR beta chain. The antigen remains unidentified. These data are taken from a study of cytomegalovirus exposure and HLA in healthy donors. Whole-study results and caveats: In an earlier analysis, about 87% or about 30%: the productive usage of most TCR beta V segments. Later analysis showed TCR association rates varying by HLA locus, highest for DRB1 and lowest for HLA-C. Follow-up analysis seemed to connect common viral pathogens with several of the most significant clusters identified.

PCR employed 60 Vbeta and 13 Jbeta primers. The assay was immunoSEQ multiplex PCR, and TCRdb's table has in-frame clones only and misses some. The table lists about 160,000 clones, around 84% of them singletons. The CDR3 loop spans 15 amino acids. Looked up from germline, CDR1 is LNHDA and CDR2 is SQIVND (reference sequence). Between the trimmed V and J ends, which lost 3 bases and 0 bases, there was a span of 9 bases. This clonotype was sampled from a man between 18 and 29 years old in good health and CMV-seropositive. Sequencing used PBMCs. The chain combines TRBV19 with TRBJ1-3; D gene ambiguous. As DNA, the CDR3 is TGTGCCAGTAGTATGGGAGGGAACTCTGGAAACACCATATATTTT. Translated: CASSMGGNSGNTIYF.